These T cell receptor beta chains were read from a single sample in a study of patients and donors after allogeneic stem cell transplantation. One entry per CDR3 protein, called by TCRdb with MiXCR from the RT-PCR reads. The data show 390,000 or so distinct CDR3 sequences, under 20% seen once. The source material was blood, either unsorted or a sorted T cell fraction (not recorded which). These receptors originate from a human donor who was either an allogeneic HSCT recipient or a stem cell or donor lymphocyte infusion donor (not recorded which). It is not recorded whose cells these are; they may come from a transplant donor. The CDR3 runs from the conserved cysteine through the conserved F or W. Each record gives: CDR3 protein, CDR3 DNA, J gene, V gene, CDR3 length, clone size, D gene. The D gene is left open where the match is weak. The size field is filled for only some rows; it gives once, few, many or a size class.

CASSLESLGRWNTEAFF	TGTGCCAGCAGCTTAGAGAGCCTGGGCAGGTGGAACACTGAAGCTTTCTTT	TRBJ1-1	TRBV7-2	17	-	-
CATSDPAGGAGNEQFF	TGTGCCACCAGTGATCCCGCGGGAGGGGCTGGCAATGAGCAGTTCTTC	TRBJ2-1	TRBV24-1	16	-	TRBD2
CSAGGDHGGYTF	TGCAGTGCTGGAGGGGATCACGGTGGCTACACCTTC	TRBJ1-2	TRBV20-1	12	-	-
CASSLGLAGAWGTDTQYF	TGTGCCAGCAGCTTAGGACTAGCGGGGGCCTGGGGCACAGATACGCAGTATTTT	TRBJ2-3	TRBV7-3	18	-	TRBD2
CATSRVYREETQYF	TGTGCCACCAGCAGAGTGTACAGGGAAGAGACCCAGTACTTC	TRBJ2-5	TRBV15	14	-	-
CSASQTGTGNRYEQYF	TGCAGTGCTTCTCAAACCGGGACAGGGAATCGCTACGAGCAGTACTTC	TRBJ2-7	TRBV20-1	16	few	TRBD1
CASSSQDYSGANVLTF	TGTGCCAGCAGTTCCCAGGACTACTCTGGGGCCAACGTCCTGACTTTC	TRBJ2-6	TRBV6-5	16	few	-
CASSVDPGVLGNTEAFF	TGTGCCAGCAGCGTAGACCCAGGGGTCCTAGGGAACACTGAAGCTTTCTTT	TRBJ1-1	TRBV9	17	many	-
CASSLPLGLYSYNEQFF	TGTGCCAGCAGTTTACCCCTCGGACTTTATTCCTACAATGAGCAGTTCTTC	TRBJ2-1	TRBV12-3/TRBV12-4	17	few	-
CASSLRPGGASYEQYF	TGTGCCAGCAGTTTGAGGCCAGGGGGCGCTTCCTACGAGCAGTACTTC	TRBJ2-7	TRBV12-3/TRBV12-4	16	few	TRBD1
CASIPRYGTEAFF	TGTGCCAGCATCCCTCGATATGGAACTGAAGCTTTCTTT	TRBJ1-1	TRBV6-1	13	few	-
CASSTLVGDVKDTQYF	TGTGCCAGCTCAACCCTCGTGGGGGATGTTAAGGATACGCAGTATTTT	TRBJ2-3	TRBV18	16	few	-
CASSPWTSGGKTGEQFF	TGTGCCAGCAGCCCATGGACTAGCGGGGGGAAGACGGGTGAGCAGTTCTTC	TRBJ2-1	TRBV4-2	17	-	TRBD2
CASSQSGGGGTQYF	TGTGCCAGCAGCCAGAGCGGGGGGGGAGGGACCCAGTACTTC	TRBJ2-5	TRBV6-1	14	-	TRBD2
CSVVRGGVDYGYTF	TGCAGCGTTGTTCGGGGGGGGGTGGACTATGGCTACACCTTC	TRBJ1-2	TRBV29-1	14	-	-
CASSPLGRGHGYTF	TGTGCCAGCAGCCCACTTGGCAGGGGTCATGGCTACACCTTC	TRBJ1-2	TRBV5-6	14	few	-
CASRLRAAGGEDEQYF	TGCGCCAGCAGGCTTAGAGCTGCGGGAGGAGAAGACGAGCAGTACTTC	TRBJ2-7	TRBV4-1	16	few	TRBD2
CATSDSYEQFF	TGTGCCACCAGTGATAGTTATGAGCAGTTCTTC	TRBJ2-1	TRBV24-1	11	-	-
CASSLKASGRYEQYF	TGCGCCAGCAGCTTGAAGGCTAGCGGGAGGTACGAGCAGTACTTC	TRBJ2-7	TRBV5-1	15	many	TRBD2
CASTHRGSGNTIYF	TGTGCCAGCACCCACAGGGGATCTGGAAACACCATATATTTT	TRBJ1-3	TRBV2	14	-	TRBD1
CASSDLVRTAKNIQYF	TGTGCCAGCAGTGATTTGGTTCGGACAGCCAAAAACATTCAGTACTTC	TRBJ2-4	TRBV2	16	few	-
CAWASGRNTEAFF	TGTGCCTGGGCTTCCGGGCGAAACACTGAAGCTTTCTTT	TRBJ1-1	TRBV30	13	few	-
CSAAWRVGNEQFF	TGCAGTGCGGCTTGGCGAGTAGGCAATGAGCAGTTCTTC	TRBJ2-1	TRBV20-1	13	many	-
CASTTRNMDAGELFF	TGTGCCAGTACCACCCGAAATATGGACGCCGGGGAGCTGTTTTTT	TRBJ2-2	TRBV19	15	few	-
CASSSSGAHTGELFF	TGCGCCAGCAGCTCGAGCGGCGCTCACACCGGGGAGCTGTTTTTT	TRBJ2-2	TRBV5-1	15	-	-
CSVGTGVNYGYTF	TGCAGCGTTGGGACAGGGGTTAACTATGGCTACACCTTC	TRBJ1-2	TRBV29-1	13	few	TRBD1
CASSLLRIRVEYEQYF	TGCGCCAGCAGCCTCTTAAGGATACGAGTTGAATACGAGCAGTACTTC	TRBJ2-7	TRBV23-1	16	few	-
CARPFPGQERNQPQHF	TGCGCCAGGCCATTTCCGGGACAAGAACGAAACCAGCCCCAGCATTTT	TRBJ1-5	TRBV23-1	16	few	-
CATSDGGHSGNTIYF	TGTGCCACCAGTGATGGGGGGCACTCTGGAAACACCATATATTTT	TRBJ1-3	TRBV24-1	15	-	-
CASSWMRGGQETQYF	TGCGCCAGCAGCTGGATGCGGGGGGGGCAAGAGACCCAGTACTTC	TRBJ2-5	TRBV5-1	15	few	TRBD2
CATSGRGPYQETQYF	TGTGCCACCAGTGGTCGGGGCCCGTACCAAGAGACCCAGTACTTC	TRBJ2-5	TRBV24-1	15	few	-
CASSLAQYNEQFF	TGTGCCAGCAGCTTAGCCCAGTACAATGAGCAGTTCTTC	TRBJ2-1	TRBV7-9	13	few	-
CASSAGFWRGYTF	TGTGCCAGCAGTGCGGGTTTCTGGAGGGGCTACACCTTC	TRBJ1-2	TRBV6-1	13	few	-
CASSLARDSSTGELFF	TGTGCCAGCAGCTTAGCCCGGGACAGTTCCACCGGGGAGCTGTTTTTT	TRBJ2-2	TRBV7-9	16	few	TRBD1
CATSRDVNSGGEQYF	TGTGCCACCAGCAGAGATGTAAATTCTGGGGGGGAGCAGTACTTC	TRBJ2-7	TRBV15	15	many	-
CASRARTSGSYEQYF	TGTGCCAGCAGAGCTAGGACTAGCGGATCCTACGAGCAGTACTTC	TRBJ2-7	TRBV2	15	-	TRBD2
CASSVSGGIADTQYF	TGTGCCAGCAGCGTTAGCGGGGGGATTGCAGATACGCAGTATTTT	TRBJ2-3	TRBV9	15	-	TRBD2
CSAAPGSGVYEQYF	TGCAGTGCCGCCCCGGGTAGCGGGGTCTACGAGCAGTACTTC	TRBJ2-7	TRBV20-1	14	few	TRBD2
CASSKTSGSLTGELFF	TGTGCCAGCAGCAAGACTAGCGGGAGTTTGACCGGGGAGCTGTTTTTT	TRBJ2-2	TRBV7-8	16	few	TRBD2
CASSIRASANEQFF	TGTGCCAGTAGTATAAGGGCTAGCGCCAATGAGCAGTTCTTC	TRBJ2-1	TRBV19	14	few	-
CASTLLSVRRESTDTQYF	TGTGCCAGCACCCTCTTATCGGTCCGGCGGGAGTCCACAGATACGCAGTATTTT	TRBJ2-3	TRBV11-1	18	-	TRBD2
CASTSGQGASGELFF	TGCGCCAGCACCTCGGGACAGGGGGCGTCTGGGGAGCTGTTTTTT	TRBJ2-2	TRBV5-1	15	many	TRBD1
CASSQDHLAGEKQFF	TGCGCCAGCAGCCAAGATCATCTAGCGGGGGAGAAGCAGTTCTTC	TRBJ2-1	TRBV4-3	15	-	TRBD2
CASSRRGQSSYNEQFF	TGTGCCAGCAGCCGGAGGGGACAGAGCTCCTACAATGAGCAGTTCTTC	TRBJ2-1	TRBV14	16	few	-
CASSPDGVSLNNSPLHF	TGTGCCAGCAGCCCCGACGGAGTTTCCCTTAATAATTCACCCCTCCACTTT	TRBJ1-6	TRBV7-9	17	few	-
CASSQPPGQITDTQYF	TGTGCCAGCAGTCAACCCCCGGGACAGATCACAGATACGCAGTATTTT	TRBJ2-3	TRBV6-1	16	-	TRBD1
CAISPLGKKNTEAFF	TGTGCCATCAGTCCCCTCGGCAAAAAGAACACTGAAGCTTTCTTT	TRBJ1-1	TRBV10-3	15	-	-
CASSQGGGSGYEQYF	TGCGCCAGCAGCCAAGGGGGCGGAAGTGGCTACGAGCAGTACTTC	TRBJ2-7	TRBV4-1	15	-	-
CASSFSGLAVGVGKTQYF	TGTGCCAGCAGTTTTTCGGGACTAGCGGTGGGTGTGGGGAAGACCCAGTACTTC	TRBJ2-5	TRBV12-3/TRBV12-4	18	few	TRBD2